The 21 T cell receptor beta chains below were found in one sample sequenced in a study of early T cells in non-severe SARS-CoV-2 infection. TCRdb processed the 5' RACE reads anew with MiXCR; each CDR3 protein has one entry. The sample holds around 82,000 distinct CDR3 sequences, about 12% seen once. The sequenced sample consisted of whole blood. The source of these receptors is an adult who was a healthcare worker with PCR-confirmed SARS-CoV-2 infection or an uninfected control (not recorded which).

This clonotype was seen more than once but under ten times. J is TRBJ2-3 and V is TRBV24-1, with 10 positions matching TRBD1. Germline trimming cut 3 bases from V and 4 bases from J; bases unmatched to any gene: 6. CDR3 length equals 16 residues. Germline-derived CDR1 and CDR2 are KGHDR and SFDVKD. This chain's CDR3 is CATSDRTGGTADTQYF. DNA for the CDR3: TGTGCCACCAGTGATCGGACAGGGGGTACGGCAGATACGCAGTATTTT.

This clonotype was counted many times. This chain links TRBV6-5 with TRBJ2-7; 10 positions agree with TRBD2. Trimming cost V 7 bases and J 4 bases; bases outside gene matches: 7. The CDR3 contains 14 residues. CDR1 MNHEY and CDR2 SVGAGI come from the germline V gene. The CDR3 is CASMALAGEYEQYF. In nucleotides, the CDR3 is TGTGCCAGCATGGCGCTAGCGGGAGAATACGAGCAGTACTTC.

This clonotype has a handful of counts. This chain connects TRBV10-1 to TRBJ2-5; 12 positions match TRBD2. Losses at the gene ends were 5 bases for V and 5 bases for J; bases not matched to a gene: 12. Germline V gene sequence: CDR1 WNHNN, CDR2 SYGVQD (reference sequence). The CDR3 has 17 residues. Here the CDR3 DNA reads TGCGCCAGCAGTCCCGGACTAGCGGGGCCGGCGGGGGAGACCCAGTACTTC. Protein: CASSPGLAGPAGETQYF.

The CDR3 here is CATSTGNTEAFF. CDR3 bases: TGTGCCACCTCTACAGGGAACACTGAAGCTTTCTTT. The gene calls are TRBV28 and TRBJ1-1, with a possible D match to TRBD1 (5 bases). This CDR3 comprises 12 residues. CDR1 and CDR2 from the germline V gene are MDHEN and SYDVKM. The V and J ends lost 10 bases and 1 base respectively, with 10 bases between them.

This clonotype was seen more than once but under ten times. CDR3 in DNA: TGCGCCAGCAGCATATCCCGACCGGGAACTGAAGCTTTCTTT. It translates to CASSISRPGTEAFF. The chain employs TRBV5-1 and TRBJ1-1; no clear D gene. Per germline, CDR1 SGHRS and CDR2 YFSETQ. Trimming took off 4 bases at V and 5 bases at J, with 15 bases between the two ends. The CDR3 has 14 residues.

This clonotype was observed many times. The chain recombines TRBV29-1 with TRBJ2-7; tentative D call: TRBD2 (5 bases). The CDR3 has 11 residues. Germline V lookup: CDR1 SQVTM, CDR2 ANQGSEA. V lost 3 bases to trimming and J lost 6 bases, with 9 bases between them. The CDR3 reads CSVDQRGEQYF. For the CDR3, the DNA is TGCAGCGTTGACCAACGGGGCGAGCAGTACTTC.

This clonotype was counted ten times or more. A junction end diverges from the germline sequence, so it may reflect a read error. The chain couples TRBV13 to TRBJ2-6, with TRBD2 matching over 12 bases. Germline lookup yields CDR1 PRHDT and CDR2 FYEKMQ (reference sequence). This CDR3 spans 18 amino acids. CDR3 nucleotide sequence: TGTGCCAGCAGCGTAGGACTAGCGGGGATTTCTGGGGCCAACGTCCTGACTTTC. Encoded protein: CASSVGLAGISGANVLTF.

This clonotype was seen more than once but under ten times. V gene TRBV20-1 combines with J gene TRBJ2-3; D ambiguous. Trimming took 2 bases from V and 2 from J, leaving 8 bases between them. This CDR3 is 13 amino acids long. From germline, CDR1 is DFQATT and CDR2 SNEGSKA (reference sequence). CDR3 region: CSARKGSTDTQYF. CDR3 nucleotide sequence: TGCAGTGCTAGAAAGGGATCCACAGATACGCAGTATTTT.

J is TRBJ2-1 and V is TRBV28, with D maybe TRBD1 (7 bases). This CDR3 contains 15 residues. Germline V gene sequence: CDR1 MDHEN, CDR2 SYDVKM. The V end lost 2 bases, the J end lost 4 bases, and 12 bases lay between the germline ends. The CDR3, as DNA: TGTGCCAGCAGTTTAGGGCAGGGGGGTTACAATGAGCAGTTCTTC. Encoded protein: CASSLGQGGYNEQFF.

This clonotype has more than one count but fewer than ten. The chain employs TRBV4-1 and TRBJ2-7; D ambiguous. The germline V and J ends were trimmed by 3 bases and 4 bases, with 7 bases remaining between them. CDR3 length: 12 residues. CDR1 is MGHRA and CDR2 is YSYEKL in the germline V gene. The CDR3 nucleotides read TGCGCCAGCAGCCAGGTCGGATACGAGCAGTACTTC. This translates into CASSQVGYEQYF.

This clonotype has only a few counts. The gene calls are TRBV9 and TRBJ2-1; possible D gene TRBD2, 6 bases. Germline assignment: CDR1 SGDLS and CDR2 YYNGEE. V was trimmed by 5 bases and J by 7 bases, leaving 16 bases between them. This CDR3 region has 14 residues. The chain's CDR3 is CASSQGLQVNEQFF. CDR3 bases: TGTGCCAGCAGTCAGGGACTCCAGGTTAATGAGCAGTTCTTC.

This clonotype came up a few times. The J gene is TRBJ2-7, the V gene TRBV7-2; 12 bases agree with TRBD2. Germline V gene sequence: CDR1 SGHTA, CDR2 FQGNSA. The CDR3 spans 14 residues. The junction had 4 bases not matched to a gene; V was cut back by 5 bases and J by 5 bases. The CDR3, as DNA: TGTGCCAGCAGCCACGGACTAGCGGGAAACGAGCAGTACTTC. Translated, it gives CASSHGLAGNEQYF.

As concerns this clonotype: A much larger clone sits a single nucleotide away, making a read error possible. The missing conserved phenylalanine or tryptophan at the end of this CDR3 makes a read error likely. The rearrangement links TRBV28 to TRBJ2-6; D unclear. Germline V gene lookup returns CDR1 MDHEN and CDR2 SYDVKM. V gave up 3 bases and J gave up 0 bases, with 6 bases separating them. CDR3 length equals 15 residues. The CDR3 reads CASSFTLSGANVLTS. The CDR3 DNA follows: TGTGCCAGCAGTTTCACCCTCTCTGGGGCCAACGTCCTGACTTCC.

This clonotype was detected ten times or more. The rearrangement uses TRBV6-6 and TRBJ2-5; D not certain. Germline V gives CDR1 MNHNY, CDR2 SVGAGI (reference sequence). With 6 bases removed from V and 7 bases from J, the gap between germline ends came to 0 bases. The CDR3 contains 8 residues. The CDR3 DNA reads TGTGCCAGCAGGACCCAGTACTTC. It specifies CASRTQYF.

This clonotype has just a few counts. J is TRBJ2-7 and V is TRBV13; D perhaps matches TRBD2 (6 bases). Germline V gives CDR1 PRHDT, CDR2 FYEKMQ (reference sequence). This CDR3 contains 14 residues. V lost 1 base and J 3 bases, leaving 10 bases between the germline ends. The CDR3, as DNA: TGTGCCAGCAGCTTAGCGGGAGTAGACTACGAGCAGTACTTC. Translating it yields CASSLAGVDYEQYF.

Only a few counts were recorded for this clonotype. The chain carries TRBV24-1 and TRBJ2-1; possibly TRBD2 for D (6 bases). The V end lost 5 bases, the J end lost 3 bases, and 19 bases lay between the germline ends. Germline CDR1 reads KGHDR; CDR2 reads SFDVKD. The CDR3 is made up of 17 amino acids. The CDR3 DNA reads as TGTGCCACCAGTGGTTTAACGCCGGGACTTCTCTACAATGAGCAGTTCTTC. It translates to CATSGLTPGLLYNEQFF.

This clonotype appeared a few times. The rearrangement joins TRBV7-9 to TRBJ1-1; 7 positions agree with TRBD1. Unmatched junction bases numbered 10, after V lost 5 bases and J lost 4 bases. Germline values: CDR1 SEHNR, CDR2 FQNEAQ (reference sequence). This CDR3 comprises 15 residues. The CDR3 nucleotides are TGTGCCAGCAGCACAGACAAGACAGGGAGCACTGAAGCTTTCTTT. This sequence encodes CASSTDKTGSTEAFF.

This clonotype was seen many times. V gene TRBV19 combines with J gene TRBJ1-2, with D possibly matching TRBD1 (6 bases). The CDR3 is 13 amino acids. CDR1 and CDR2 (germline): LNHDA, SQIVND (reference sequence). The ends were cut back, 3 bases at V and 5 bases at J, with 10 bases in the middle. CDR3 nucleotides: TGTGCCAGTAGTATCACAGGGAGGTATGGCTACACCTTC. Amino acids: CASSITGRYGYTF.

The chain links TRBV4-2 to TRBJ2-3; TRBD2 agrees at 9 bases. J gave up 2 bases and V 0 bases, and 6 bases lay outside the gene matches. The CDR3 runs to 17 residues. Per germline, CDR1 LGHNA and CDR2 YNFKEQ. CDR3 sequence (DNA): TGTGCCAGCAGCCAAGATGGGCCTAGCGGGAACACAGATACGCAGTATTTT. Translation gives CASSQDGPSGNTDTQYF.

The chain uses TRBV14 and TRBJ1-6; D is unclear. The germline CDR1 and CDR2 sequences are SGHDN and FVKESK. The CDR3 has 14 amino acids. V gave up 0 bases and J gave up 7 bases, with 7 bases separating them. CDR3 protein: CASSQDMRNSPLHF. Here the CDR3 DNA reads TGTGCCAGCAGCCAAGATATGAGGAATTCACCCCTCCACTTT. Combining the CDR3 with reference TRBV14 and TRBJ1-6 gives the whole variable domain EAGVTQFPSHSVIEKGQTVTLRCDPISGHDNLYWYRRVMGKEIKFLLHFVKESKQDESGMPNNRFLAERTGGTYSTLKVQPAELEDSGVYFCASSQDMRNSPLHFGNGTRLTVT.

This clonotype has a handful of counts. The V call is TRBV12-3 or TRBV12-4, the J call TRBJ2-1, with TRBD1 identical over 7 bases. The V and J ends lost 6 bases and 8 bases, in that order; junction bases with no gene match: 7. This CDR3 spans 13 amino acids. The chain's CDR3 is CASRETGFDEQFF. DNA of the CDR3: TGTGCCAGCAGGGAGACAGGGTTCGATGAGCAGTTCTTC.